This T cell receptor beta chain was documented in a study of cytotoxic CD8 clonotypes in ibrutinib-treated CLL. The wider study: Results showed 24 partial and 2 complete responses; following median around 73 months, around 15 remained remitted, roughly 12 advanced. Productive templates averaged 255,043 per sample, and productive rearrangements 80,000 to 95,000.

About this clone itself: Antigen unknown.

Study observations and caveats: Once treatment began, public clonotypes, which were uncommon, contracted or stayed stable.

Profiled with immunoSEQ multiplex PCR; TCRdb holds only in-frame clones, not every one. Here the sample spans tens of thousands of clones, around 68% being singletons. Germline assignment: CDR1 MNHEY and CDR2 SVGAGI. The CDR3 length is 14 residues. Trimming removed 0 bases at V and 13 bases at J, with 18 bases between. Specimen: PBMCs, collected after 12 months of ibrutinib treatment. V usage is TRBV6-5 and J usage is TRBJ1-1; no definite D call. This clonotype was obtained from a human donor with chronic lymphocytic leukemia. The CDR3 DNA reads as TGTGCCAGCAGTTACTCGAATGGGATACCCCCGGATTTCTTT. Amino acids: CASSYSNGIPPDFF.